These 3 T cell receptor beta chains originate from one sample sequenced in a study of shared T cell receptors in the human thymus. Clones were read by immunoSEQ multiplex PCR, and TCRdb kept only the in-frame ones, dropping some. The table has over 450,000 clones, roughly 74% seen once. Separately, the same data were catalogued under a study of human thymus T cells.

The sequenced sample was thymocytes. The source is a boy less than two years old with a congenital heart defect.

V is TRBV4-2 and J is TRBJ1-5, with D unclear. The germline V and J ends were trimmed by 3 bases and 2 bases, with 8 bases remaining between them. Germline CDR1 and CDR2: LGHNA and YNFKEQ. The CDR3 spans 14 residues. CDR3 region: CASSHHRGNQPQHF. In DNA form, the CDR3 reads TGTGCCAGCAGCCATCACCGGGGCAATCAGCCCCAGCATTTT.

The V and J genes are TRBV10-3 and TRBJ1-5; TRBD1 matches 8 bases. Looked up from germline, CDR1 is ENHRY and CDR2 is SYGVKD. Trimming removed 5 bases from V and 6 bases from J; junction bases left unmatched: 9. The CDR3 extends over 15 amino acids. The CDR3 sequence is CAISQTGESSQPQHF. In DNA, the CDR3 is TGTGCCATCAGTCAGACAGGGGAGAGTAGTCAGCCCCAGCATTTT.

The V call is TRBV19, the J call TRBJ2-3, with 8 bases matching TRBD1. The J segment lost 3 bases and the V segment lost 9 bases, leaving 5 bases of the junction unmatched. Germline CDR1 and CDR2: LNHDA and SQIVND (reference sequence). The CDR3 is 13 residues long. The CDR3 DNA reads TGTGCCAGCAAAGGACAGGGAACAGATACGCAGTATTTT. It codes for CASKGQGTDTQYF.